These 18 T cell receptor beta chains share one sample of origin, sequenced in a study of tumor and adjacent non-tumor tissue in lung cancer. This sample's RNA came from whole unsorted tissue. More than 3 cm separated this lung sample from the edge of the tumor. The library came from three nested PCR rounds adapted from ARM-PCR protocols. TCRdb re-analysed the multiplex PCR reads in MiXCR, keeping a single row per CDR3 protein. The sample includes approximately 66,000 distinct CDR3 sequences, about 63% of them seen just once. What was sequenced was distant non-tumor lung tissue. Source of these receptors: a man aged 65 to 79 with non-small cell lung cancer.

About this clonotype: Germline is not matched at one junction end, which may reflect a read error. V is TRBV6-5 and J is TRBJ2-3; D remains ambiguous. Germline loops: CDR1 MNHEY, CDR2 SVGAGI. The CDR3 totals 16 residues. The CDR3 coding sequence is TGTGCCGGCGGTTATTCGAAACCCCCCGGTTCCGATGCGCAGATTTTT. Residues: CAGGYSKPPGSDAQIF.

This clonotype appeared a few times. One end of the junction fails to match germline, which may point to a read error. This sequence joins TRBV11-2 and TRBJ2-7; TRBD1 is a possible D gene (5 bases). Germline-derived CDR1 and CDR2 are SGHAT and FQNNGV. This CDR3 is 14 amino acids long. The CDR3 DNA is TGTGCCAGTAGCTTAAGAGACAGAAACTACGAACAGTACTTC. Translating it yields CASSLRDRNYEQYF. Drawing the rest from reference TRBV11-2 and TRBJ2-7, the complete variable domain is EAGVAQSPRYKIIEKRQSVAFWCNPISGHATLYWYQQILGQGPKLLIQFQNNGVVDDSQLPKDRFSAERLKGVDSTLKIQPAKLEDSAVYLCASSLRDRNYEQYFGPGTRLTVT.

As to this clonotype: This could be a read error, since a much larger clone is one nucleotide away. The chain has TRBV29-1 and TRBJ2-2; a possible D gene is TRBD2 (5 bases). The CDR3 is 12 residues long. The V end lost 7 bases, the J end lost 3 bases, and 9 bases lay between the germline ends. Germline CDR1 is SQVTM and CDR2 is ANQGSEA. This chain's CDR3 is CSGGRHTGELFF. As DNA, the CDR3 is TGCAGCGGAGGGAGACACACCGGGGAGCTGTTTTTT.

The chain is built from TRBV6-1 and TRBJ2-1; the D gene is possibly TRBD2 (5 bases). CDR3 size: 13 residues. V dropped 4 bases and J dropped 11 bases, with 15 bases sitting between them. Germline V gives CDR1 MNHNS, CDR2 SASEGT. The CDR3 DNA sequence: TGTGCCAGCAGTGGAGCCGGGATTACCAAGCAGTTCTTC. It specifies CASSGAGITKQFF.

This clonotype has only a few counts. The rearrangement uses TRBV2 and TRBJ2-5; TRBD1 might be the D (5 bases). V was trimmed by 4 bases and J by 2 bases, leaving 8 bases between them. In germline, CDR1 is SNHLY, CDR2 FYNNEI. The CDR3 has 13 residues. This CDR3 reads CASSGQTQETQYF. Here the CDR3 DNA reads TGTGCCAGCAGTGGACAGACACAAGAGACCCAGTACTTC.

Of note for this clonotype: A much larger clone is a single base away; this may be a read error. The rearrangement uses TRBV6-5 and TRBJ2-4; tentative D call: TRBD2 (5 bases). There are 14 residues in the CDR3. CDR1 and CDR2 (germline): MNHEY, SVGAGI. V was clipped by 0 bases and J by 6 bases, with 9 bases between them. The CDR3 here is CASSYSEVANIQYF. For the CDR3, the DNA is TGTGCCAGCAGTTACTCGGAGGTGGCAAACATTCAGTACTTC.

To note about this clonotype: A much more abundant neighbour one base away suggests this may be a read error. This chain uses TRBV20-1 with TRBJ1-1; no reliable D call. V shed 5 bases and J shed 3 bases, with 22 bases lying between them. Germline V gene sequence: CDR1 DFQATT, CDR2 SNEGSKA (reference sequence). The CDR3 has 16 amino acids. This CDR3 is CSAHRPGRGRYTEAFF. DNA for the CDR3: TGCAGTGCTCACCGTCCCGGGAGAGGGCGGTACACTGAAGCTTTCTTT.

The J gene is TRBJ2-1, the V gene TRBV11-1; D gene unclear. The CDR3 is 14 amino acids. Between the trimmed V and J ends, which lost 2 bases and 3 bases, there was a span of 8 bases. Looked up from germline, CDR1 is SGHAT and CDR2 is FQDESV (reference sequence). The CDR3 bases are TGTGCCAGCAGCTTATTACACAGCTACAATGAGCAGTTCTTC. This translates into CASSLLHSYNEQFF.

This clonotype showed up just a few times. CDR3 amino acids: CASSLTAAGGSYEQYF. DNA for the CDR3: TGTGCCAGCAGCTTAACGGCGGCGGGAGGCTCCTACGAGCAGTACTTC. The chain is built from TRBV7-9 and TRBJ2-7; 8 bases agree with TRBD2. V lost 2 bases to trimming and J lost 0 bases; unmatched junction nucleotides: 6. Germline CDR1 SEHNR, CDR2 FQNEAQ (reference sequence). The CDR3 sequence is 16 residues long.

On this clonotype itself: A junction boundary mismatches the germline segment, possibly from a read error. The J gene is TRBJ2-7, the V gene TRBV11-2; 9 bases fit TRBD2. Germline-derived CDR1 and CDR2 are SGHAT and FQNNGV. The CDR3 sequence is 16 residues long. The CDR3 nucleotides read TGTGCCAGCAGTCCCAGAGGGCGGGGGGGGTCCTACAAGCAGTACTTC. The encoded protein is CASSPRGRGGSYKQYF.

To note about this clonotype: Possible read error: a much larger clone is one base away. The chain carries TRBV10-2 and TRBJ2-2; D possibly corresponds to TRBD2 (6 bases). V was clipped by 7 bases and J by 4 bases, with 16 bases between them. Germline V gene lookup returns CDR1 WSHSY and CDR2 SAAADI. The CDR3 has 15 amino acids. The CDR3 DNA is TGCGCCAGCAAGCTAGGACTAACGAGCACCGGGGAGCTGTTTTTT. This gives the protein CASKLGLTSTGELFF.

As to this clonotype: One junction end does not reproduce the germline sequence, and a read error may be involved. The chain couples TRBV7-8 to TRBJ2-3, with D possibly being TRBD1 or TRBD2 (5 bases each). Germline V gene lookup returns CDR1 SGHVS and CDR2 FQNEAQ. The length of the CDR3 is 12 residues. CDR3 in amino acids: CASNLEGRDKYF. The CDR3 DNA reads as TGTGCCAGCAACTTAGAGGGCAGGGATAAGTATTTT. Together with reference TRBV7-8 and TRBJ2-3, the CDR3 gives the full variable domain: GAGVSQSPRYKVAKRGQDVALRCDPISGHVSLFWYQQALGQGPEFLTYFQNEAQLDKSGLPSDRFFAERPEGSVSTLKIQRTQQEDSAVYLCASNLEGRDKYFGPGTRLTVL.

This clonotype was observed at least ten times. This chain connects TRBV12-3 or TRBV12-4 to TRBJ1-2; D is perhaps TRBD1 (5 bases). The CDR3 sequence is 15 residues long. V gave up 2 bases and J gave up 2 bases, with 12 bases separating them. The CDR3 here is CASSLTGGVNYGYTF. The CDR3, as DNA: TGTGCCAGCAGTTTAACGGGGGGGGTAAACTATGGCTACACCTTC.

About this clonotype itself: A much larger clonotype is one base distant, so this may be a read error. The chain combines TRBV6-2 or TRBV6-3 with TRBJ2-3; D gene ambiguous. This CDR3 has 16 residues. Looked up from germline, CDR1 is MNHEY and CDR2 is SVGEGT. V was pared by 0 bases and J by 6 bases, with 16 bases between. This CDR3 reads CASSYSRPRKRDTQYF. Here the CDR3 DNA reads TGTGCCAGCAGTTACTCGAGGCCACGCAAGAGGGATACGCAGTATTTT.

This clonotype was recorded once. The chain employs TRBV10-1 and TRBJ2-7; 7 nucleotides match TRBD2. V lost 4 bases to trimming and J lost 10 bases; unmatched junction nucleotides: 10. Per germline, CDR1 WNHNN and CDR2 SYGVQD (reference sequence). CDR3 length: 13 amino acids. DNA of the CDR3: TGCGCCAGCAGTGTTCGGGCTAGCGGCGGACAGTACTTC. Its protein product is CASSVRASGGQYF.

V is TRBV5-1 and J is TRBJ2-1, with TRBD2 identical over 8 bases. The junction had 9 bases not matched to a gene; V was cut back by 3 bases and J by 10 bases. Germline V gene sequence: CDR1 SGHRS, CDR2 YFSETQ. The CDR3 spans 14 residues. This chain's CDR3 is CASSSGLGGHEQFF. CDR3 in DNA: TGCGCCAGCAGCTCGGGACTAGGTGGCCACGAGCAGTTCTTC.

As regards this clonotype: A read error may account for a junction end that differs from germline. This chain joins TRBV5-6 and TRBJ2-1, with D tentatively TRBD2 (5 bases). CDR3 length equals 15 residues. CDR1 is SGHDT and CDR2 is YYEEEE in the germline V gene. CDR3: CVSRLVRARGSEQFF. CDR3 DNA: TGTGTCAGCAGGTTGGTACGGGCCAGAGGGAGTGAGCAGTTCTTC.

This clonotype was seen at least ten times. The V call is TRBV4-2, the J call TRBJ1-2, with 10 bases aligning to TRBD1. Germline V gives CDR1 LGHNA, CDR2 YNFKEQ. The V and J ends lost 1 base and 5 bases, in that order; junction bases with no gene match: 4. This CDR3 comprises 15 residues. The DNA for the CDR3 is TGTGCCAGCAGCCAAGGGAGGGACAGGGGTTATGGCTACACCTTC. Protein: CASSQGRDRGYGYTF.